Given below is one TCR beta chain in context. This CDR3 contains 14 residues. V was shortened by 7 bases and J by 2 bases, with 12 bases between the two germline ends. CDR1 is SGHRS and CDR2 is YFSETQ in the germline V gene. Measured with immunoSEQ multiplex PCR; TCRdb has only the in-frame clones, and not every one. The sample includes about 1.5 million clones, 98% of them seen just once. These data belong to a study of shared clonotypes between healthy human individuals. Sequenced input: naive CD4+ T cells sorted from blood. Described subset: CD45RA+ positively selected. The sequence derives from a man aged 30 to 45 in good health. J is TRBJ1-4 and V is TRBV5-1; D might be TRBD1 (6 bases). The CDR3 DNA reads TGCGCCAGCTCCCGGGGGGCGACTAATGAAAAACTGTTTTTT. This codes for CASSRGATNEKLFF.